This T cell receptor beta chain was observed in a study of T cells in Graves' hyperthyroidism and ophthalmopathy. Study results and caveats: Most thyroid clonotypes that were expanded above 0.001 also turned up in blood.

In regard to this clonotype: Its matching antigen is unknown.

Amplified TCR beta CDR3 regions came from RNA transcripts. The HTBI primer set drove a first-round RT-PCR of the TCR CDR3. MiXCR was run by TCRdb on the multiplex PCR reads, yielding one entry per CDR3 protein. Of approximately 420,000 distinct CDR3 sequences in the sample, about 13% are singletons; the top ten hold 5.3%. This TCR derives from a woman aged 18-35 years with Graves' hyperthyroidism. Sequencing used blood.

CDR3 DNA: TGTGCCAGCAGCCGAGACAGGGGGGCCTCAATCACAGATACGCAGTATTTT. This sequence encodes CASSRDRGASITDTQYF. This chain uses TRBV14 with TRBJ2-3; 9 bases match TRBD1. Germline CDR1 and CDR2: SGHDN and FVKESK. This CDR3 contains 17 residues. Germline trimming cut 4 bases from V and 2 bases from J; bases unmatched to any gene: 10.